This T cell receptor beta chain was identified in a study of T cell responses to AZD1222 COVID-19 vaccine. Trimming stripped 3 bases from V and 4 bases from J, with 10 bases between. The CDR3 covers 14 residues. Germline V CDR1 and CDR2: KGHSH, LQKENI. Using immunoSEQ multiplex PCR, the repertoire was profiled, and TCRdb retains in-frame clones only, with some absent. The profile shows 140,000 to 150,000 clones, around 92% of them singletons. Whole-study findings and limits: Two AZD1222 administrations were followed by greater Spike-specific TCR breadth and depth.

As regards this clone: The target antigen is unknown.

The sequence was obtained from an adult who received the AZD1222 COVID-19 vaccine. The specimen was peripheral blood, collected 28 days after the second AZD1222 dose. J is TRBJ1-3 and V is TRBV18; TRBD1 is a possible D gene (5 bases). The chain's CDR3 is CASSPGGSGNTIYF. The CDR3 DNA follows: TGTGCCAGCTCACCGGGGGGTTCGGGAAACACCATATATTTT.